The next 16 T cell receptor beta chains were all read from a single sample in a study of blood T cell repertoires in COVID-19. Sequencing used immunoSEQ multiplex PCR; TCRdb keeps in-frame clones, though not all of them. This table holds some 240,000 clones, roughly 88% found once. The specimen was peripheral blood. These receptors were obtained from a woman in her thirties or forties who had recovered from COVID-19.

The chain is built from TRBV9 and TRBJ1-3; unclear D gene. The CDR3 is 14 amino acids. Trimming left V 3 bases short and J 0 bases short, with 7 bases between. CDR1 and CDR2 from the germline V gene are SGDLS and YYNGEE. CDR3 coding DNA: TGTGCCAGCAGCGGCGTTTTCTCTGGAAACACCATATATTTT. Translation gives CASSGVFSGNTIYF.

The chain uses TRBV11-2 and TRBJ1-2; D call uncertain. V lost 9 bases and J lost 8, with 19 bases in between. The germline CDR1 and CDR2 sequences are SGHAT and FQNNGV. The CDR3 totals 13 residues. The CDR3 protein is CASKRTETMGYTF. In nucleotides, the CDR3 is TGTGCCAGTAAGAGGACGGAGACTATGGGCTACACCTTC.

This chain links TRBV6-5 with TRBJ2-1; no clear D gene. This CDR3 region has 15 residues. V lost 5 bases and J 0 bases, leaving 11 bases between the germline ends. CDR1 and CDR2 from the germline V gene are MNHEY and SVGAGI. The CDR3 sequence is CASSKQTSSYNEQFF. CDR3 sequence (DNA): TGTGCCAGCAGTAAACAGACGAGCTCCTACAATGAGCAGTTCTTC.

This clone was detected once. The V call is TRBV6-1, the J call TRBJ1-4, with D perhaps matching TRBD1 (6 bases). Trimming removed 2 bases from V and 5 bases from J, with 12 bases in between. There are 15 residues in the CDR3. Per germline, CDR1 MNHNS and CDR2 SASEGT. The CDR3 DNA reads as TGTGCCAGCAGTGAATTTGGGACACTCAATGAAAAACTGTTTTTT. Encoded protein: CASSEFGTLNEKLFF.

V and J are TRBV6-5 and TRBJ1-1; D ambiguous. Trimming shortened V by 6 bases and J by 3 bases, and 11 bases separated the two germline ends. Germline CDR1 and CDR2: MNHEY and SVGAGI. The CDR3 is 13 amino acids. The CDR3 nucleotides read TGTGCCAGCAGCCGAGAGAGATACACTGAAGCTTTCTTT. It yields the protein CASSRERYTEAFF.

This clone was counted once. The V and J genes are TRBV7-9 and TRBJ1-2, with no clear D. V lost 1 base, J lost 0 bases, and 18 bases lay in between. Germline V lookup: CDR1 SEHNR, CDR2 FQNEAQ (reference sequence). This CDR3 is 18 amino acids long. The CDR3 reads CASSLVSAGGIANYGYTF. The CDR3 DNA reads TGTGCCAGCAGCTTAGTGTCGGCAGGAGGAATCGCTAACTATGGCTACACCTTC.

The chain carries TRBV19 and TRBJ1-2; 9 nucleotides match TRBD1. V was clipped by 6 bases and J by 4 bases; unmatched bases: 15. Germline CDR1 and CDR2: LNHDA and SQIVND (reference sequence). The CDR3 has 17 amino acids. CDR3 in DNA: TGTGCCAGTAGCCTAACGGGACAGGGAATCGAGGGCTATGGCTACACCTTC. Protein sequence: CASSLTGQGIEGYGYTF.

The CDR3, as DNA: TGTGCCAGCTCCCCATCGACTATCGGGGAGCTGTTTTTT. Translated, it gives CASSPSTIGELFF. V gene TRBV2 combines with J gene TRBJ2-2; D is perhaps TRBD2 (5 bases). This CDR3 has 13 residues. Deletions cut 8 bases from V and 7 bases from J, with 14 bases between. Germline-derived CDR1 and CDR2 are SNHLY and FYNNEI.

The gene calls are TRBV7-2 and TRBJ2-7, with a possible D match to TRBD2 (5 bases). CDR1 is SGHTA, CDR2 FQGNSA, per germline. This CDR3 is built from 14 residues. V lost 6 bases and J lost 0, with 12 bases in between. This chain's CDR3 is CASRVGLVSYEQYF. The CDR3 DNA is TGTGCCAGCAGAGTAGGACTGGTCTCCTACGAGCAGTACTTC.

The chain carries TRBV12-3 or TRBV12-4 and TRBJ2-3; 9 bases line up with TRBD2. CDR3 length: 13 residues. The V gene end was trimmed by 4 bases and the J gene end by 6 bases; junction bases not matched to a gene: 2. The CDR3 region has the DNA TGTGCCAGCAGTTCCCTAGCGGGGGATACGCAGTATTTT. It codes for CASSSLAGDTQYF.

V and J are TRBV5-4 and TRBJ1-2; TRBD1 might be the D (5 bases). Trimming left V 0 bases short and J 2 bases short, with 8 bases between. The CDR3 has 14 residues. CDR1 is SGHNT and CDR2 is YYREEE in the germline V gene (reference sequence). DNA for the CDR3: TGTGCCAGCAGCTTGGGCGGGACGAACTATGGCTACACCTTC. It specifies CASSLGGTNYGYTF.

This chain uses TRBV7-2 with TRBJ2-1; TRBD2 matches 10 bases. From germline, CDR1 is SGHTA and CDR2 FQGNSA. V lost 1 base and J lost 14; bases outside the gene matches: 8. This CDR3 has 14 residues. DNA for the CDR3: TGTGCCAGCAGCTTAGATAGCGGGGGGCCTATTGAGTTCTTC. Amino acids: CASSLDSGGPIEFF.

The CDR3 sequence: CASSPQGQGIYEQYF. In nucleotides, the CDR3 is TGTGCCAGCAGCCCCCAGGGACAGGGAATCTACGAGCAGTACTTC. The chain employs TRBV7-2 and TRBJ2-7, with TRBD1 identical over 9 bases. The CDR3 runs to 15 residues. The V and J ends lost 5 bases and 3 bases, in that order; junction bases with no gene match: 8. In germline, CDR1 is SGHTA, CDR2 FQGNSA.

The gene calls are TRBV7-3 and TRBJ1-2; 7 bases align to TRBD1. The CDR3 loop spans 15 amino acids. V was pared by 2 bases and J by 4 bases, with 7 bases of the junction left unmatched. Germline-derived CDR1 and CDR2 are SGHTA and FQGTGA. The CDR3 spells CASSLAPGQSYGYTF. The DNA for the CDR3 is TGTGCCAGCAGCTTAGCTCCGGGACAGTCCTATGGCTACACCTTC.

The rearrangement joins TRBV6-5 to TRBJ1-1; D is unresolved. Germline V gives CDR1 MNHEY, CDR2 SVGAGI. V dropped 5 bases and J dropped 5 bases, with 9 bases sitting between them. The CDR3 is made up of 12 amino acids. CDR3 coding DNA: TGTGCCAGCAGTCGAGTGAGGACTGAAGCTTTCTTT. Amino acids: CASSRVRTEAFF.

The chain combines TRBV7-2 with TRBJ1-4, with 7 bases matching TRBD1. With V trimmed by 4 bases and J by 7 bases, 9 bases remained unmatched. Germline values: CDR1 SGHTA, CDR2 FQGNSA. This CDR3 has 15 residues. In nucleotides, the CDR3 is TGTGCCAGCAGCTCAACAGGGGAGGTTGGTGAAAAACTGTTTTTT. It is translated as CASSSTGEVGEKLFF. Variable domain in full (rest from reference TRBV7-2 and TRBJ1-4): GAGVSQSPSNKVTEKGKDVELRCDPISGHTALYWYRQSLGQGLEFLIYFQGNSAPDKSGLPSDRFSAERTGGSVSTLTIQRTQQEDSAVYLCASSSTGEVGEKLFFGSGTQLSVL.